The 6 T cell receptor beta chains reported below all come from one sample, sequenced in a study of blood T cell repertoires in COVID-19. The data were produced by immunoSEQ multiplex PCR, yet TCRdb's version contains in-frame clones alone and is incomplete. The sample consists of about 220,000 clones, around 82% of them appearing once. What was sequenced was peripheral blood. The receptors stem from a human donor in a cohort sampled during active COVID-19.

This chain links TRBV2 with TRBJ1-4; D gene unclear. The CDR3 runs 11 residues. Trimming stripped 4 bases from V and 8 bases from J, with 5 bases between. Germline V lookup: CDR1 SNHLY, CDR2 FYNNEI. In DNA, the CDR3 is TGTGCCAGCAGTGCCCGGGAAAAACTGTTTTTT. Translated, it gives CASSAREKLFF.

The gene calls are TRBV2 and TRBJ2-5; 14 bases map to TRBD2. Germline V gives CDR1 SNHLY, CDR2 FYNNEI. The junction had 2 bases not matched to a gene; V was cut back by 4 bases and J by 4 bases. CDR3 length equals 15 residues. In DNA form, the CDR3 reads TGTGCCAGCAGTGGACTAGCGGGAGGGGGAGAGACCCAGTACTTC. Its translation is CASSGLAGGGETQYF.

This chain connects TRBV18 to TRBJ1-5; D is ambiguous. This CDR3 has 16 residues. Trimming stripped 1 base from V and 2 bases from J, with 12 bases between. Germline lookup yields CDR1 KGHSH and CDR2 LQKENI. The CDR3: CASSPLGLGGNQPQHF. Here the CDR3 DNA reads TGTGCCAGCTCACCACTGGGCCTCGGCGGCAATCAGCCCCAGCATTTT.

V is TRBV6-4 and J is TRBJ1-1, with D possibly TRBD1 on 5 matching bases. This CDR3 region has 11 residues. V was shortened by 10 bases and J by 3 bases, with 9 bases between the two germline ends. Germline V gene lookup returns CDR1 MRHNA and CDR2 SNTAGT. The CDR3 region has the DNA TGTGCCATGTCGACAGACACTGAAGCTTTCTTT. Translated, it gives CAMSTDTEAFF.

A single count supports this clone. This CDR3 is CASSWGGGSSYNSPLHF. DNA for the CDR3: TGCGCCAGCAGCTGGGGAGGAGGGAGCTCCTATAATTCACCCCTCCACTTT. The V call is TRBV5-1, the J call TRBJ1-6; D remains ambiguous. Trimming cost V 3 bases and J 0 bases, with 13 bases left between them. The length of the CDR3 is 17 residues. Germline lookup yields CDR1 SGHRS and CDR2 YFSETQ.

This clone appeared a few times. The DNA for the CDR3 is TGTGCCAGCACCCGCCGAGGGGGAGCGAACACCGGGGAGCTGTTTTTT. Its protein product is CASTRRGGANTGELFF. The rearrangement links TRBV3-1 (or the pseudogene TRBV3-2) to TRBJ2-2; D is possibly TRBD1 (6 bases). The V gene's germline CDR1 is LGHDT and CDR2 YNNKEL (reference sequence). V lost 7 bases and J 0 bases, leaving 15 bases between the germline ends. The CDR3 has 16 amino acids.